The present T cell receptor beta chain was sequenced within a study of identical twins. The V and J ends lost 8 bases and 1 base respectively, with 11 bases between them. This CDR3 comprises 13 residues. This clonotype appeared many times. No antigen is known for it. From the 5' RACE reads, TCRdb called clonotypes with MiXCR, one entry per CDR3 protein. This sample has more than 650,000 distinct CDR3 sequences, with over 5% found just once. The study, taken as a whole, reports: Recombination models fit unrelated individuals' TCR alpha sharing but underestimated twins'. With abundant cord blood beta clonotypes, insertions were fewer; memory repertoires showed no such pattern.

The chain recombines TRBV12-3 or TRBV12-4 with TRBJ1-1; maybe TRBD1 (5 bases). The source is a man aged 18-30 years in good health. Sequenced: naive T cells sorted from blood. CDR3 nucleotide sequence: TGTGCCAGCGGGGGAAGGGAGAACACTGAAGCTTTCTTT. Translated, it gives CASGGRENTEAFF.